The entry that follows covers one TCR beta chain sequence. Its antigen is as yet unknown. Method: immunoSEQ multiplex PCR; TCRdb's copy keeps in-frame clones and lacks some. The table includes 20,000 to 25,000 clones, 70% to 75% detected once. The sample belongs to a study of radiotherapy plus CTLA-4 blockade in lung cancer. Study context: Patients showed objective responses in roughly 19% of cases and disease control in under 40%.

V was pared by 5 bases and J by 6 bases, with 9 bases of the junction left unmatched. This CDR3 is 16 amino acids long. The germline V gene has CDR1 MDHEN and CDR2 SYDVKM. Findings and limits, study-wide: The best prediction of response reportedly came from early blood T cell clone dynamics, with interferon-beta. The study found tumor-derived TCR clones expanded in blood after radiotherapy plus ipilimumab.

The sequencing here drew on peripheral blood, taken from a patient treated with radiotherapy plus ipilimumab. J is TRBJ2-1 and V is TRBV28; 11 bases agree with TRBD2. The TCR comes from a human donor with non-small cell lung cancer whose response to radiotherapy plus ipilimumab could not be evaluated. The CDR3: CASSPLGTSGINEQFF. CDR3 in DNA: TGTGCCAGCAGTCCCTTAGGGACTAGCGGTATCAATGAGCAGTTCTTC.